This T cell receptor beta chain was captured in a study of response to subunit inactivated influenza vaccine. Via MiXCR, TCRdb re-called the RT-PCR reads, giving one row per CDR3 protein. The table records some 850,000 distinct CDR3 sequences, approximately 17% of them present only once. The CDR3 spans 12 residues. Looked up from germline, CDR1 is SGHRS and CDR2 is YFSETQ. The junction had 4 bases not matched to a gene; V was cut back by 4 bases and J by 6 bases. Only a few counts were recorded for this clonotype. The sequences come from PBMCs from blood, collected more than 4 days after vaccination. The source of this sequence is a man in his forties or fifties who received an inactivated influenza vaccine. V gene TRBV5-1 combines with J gene TRBJ2-7, with 7 bases aligning to TRBD2. CDR3 DNA sequence: TGCGCCAGCAGCCGGGGGGAGAGCGAGCAGTACTTC. This codes for CASSRGESEQYF.